Below, one TCR beta chain is given with its context. Its target is not known. The CDR3 has 15 residues. Germline CDR1 is MDHEN and CDR2 is SYDVKM. Trimming cost V 7 bases and J 4 bases; bases outside gene matches: 12. This sample stems from a study of cytomegalovirus exposure and HLA in healthy donors. Study outcomes and limitations: The study designated some 180 TCR beta chains cytomegalovirus-associated.

PCR primers comprised 60 Vbeta and 13 Jbeta primers. The table came from immunoSEQ multiplex PCR; TCRdb's copy has only in-frame clones and leaves some out. Its clone listing holds 74,000 or so clones. J is TRBJ1-1 and V is TRBV28, with 7 bases that match TRBD1. Sequences were obtained from PBMCs. The TCR sequence derives from a woman between 55 and 75 years old in good health and CMV-seronegative. CDR3 region: CASTSGAGGSTEAFF. CDR3 coding DNA: TGTGCCAGCACCTCAGGGGCAGGGGGAAGCACTGAAGCTTTCTTT. The whole variable domain, filled in from reference TRBV28 and TRBJ1-1, reads DVKVTQSSRYLVKRTGEKVFLECVQDMDHENMFWYRQDPGLGLRLIYFSYDVKMKEKGDIPEGYSVSREKKERFSLILESASTNQTSMYLCASTSGAGGSTEAFFGQGTRLTVV.